The TCR beta chain described here comes from a study of Ad26.COV2.S vaccination and SARS-CoV-2 variants. Overall study context: Enrolled in COV1001, the donor was in the Ad26.COV2.S trial arm, which received the vaccine.

Treatment defined: about 20 received Ad26.COV2.S at low or high dose, single or two shots; roughly 5 received placebo; per-sample allocation not given. Sampling happened 63 days after the first vaccine or placebo injection. Donor was an adult aged 18-55 years in Boston. This vaccine is an Ad26 vector that expresses the Wuhan-strain SARS-CoV-2 spike. Using immunoSEQ multiplex PCR, the repertoire was profiled, and TCRdb retains in-frame clones only, with some absent. The sample yields about 320,000 clones, about 82% seen once. This CDR3 has 12 amino acids. Germline CDR1 reads SGHVS; CDR2 reads FQNEAQ. Deletions cut 1 base from V and 15 bases from J, with 13 bases between.

Source: peripheral blood, taken in a trial of Ad26.COV2.S vaccine versus placebo. The chain has TRBV7-8 and TRBJ2-1; D is perhaps TRBD1 (6 bases). The TCR sequence derives from a person aged 18-60 years who received the Ad26.COV2.S COVID-19 vaccine or a placebo. The CDR3: CASSLVGTFRFF. In DNA form, the CDR3 reads TGTGCCAGCAGCTTAGTAGGGACATTCAGGTTCTTC.